The 13 T cell receptor beta chains listed next were all sequenced from one sample in a study of blood T cell repertoires in COVID-19. Profiled with immunoSEQ multiplex PCR; TCRdb holds only in-frame clones, not every one. The sample includes roughly 250,000 clones, 84% seen only once; the top ten take under 5%. The sequenced material came from peripheral blood. These receptors were obtained from a man aged 50 to 59 with acute or convalescent COVID-19.

The rearrangement links TRBV6-5 to TRBJ2-7, with 9 bases matching TRBD2. Germline CDR1 is MNHEY and CDR2 is SVGAGI. This CDR3 has 15 amino acids. V lost 7 bases, J lost 8 bases, and 15 bases stayed unmatched. This CDR3 is CASMNRLADAGQQYF. CDR3 sequence (DNA): TGTGCCAGCATGAACAGACTAGCGGACGCCGGGCAGCAGTACTTC.

The J gene is TRBJ2-1, the V gene TRBV5-6, with 11 bases identical to TRBD2. In germline, CDR1 is SGHDT, CDR2 YYEEEE. The CDR3 sequence is 14 residues long. Germline trimming cut 4 bases from V and 8 bases from J; bases unmatched to any gene: 5. The CDR3 bases are TGTGCCAGCAGCCTAGCGGGGGGTTCTCATGAGCAGTTCTTC. Translation gives CASSLAGGSHEQFF.

This clone was observed a few times. The chain employs TRBV18 and TRBJ2-2, with TRBD1 identical over 9 bases. Germline lookup yields CDR1 KGHSH and CDR2 LQKENI. The ends lost 3 bases at V and 4 bases at J; junction bases unmatched: 9. CDR3 size: 17 residues. The CDR3 nucleotides read TGTGCCAGCTCACCTTTCCCGGGACAGGGTGGCACCGGGGAGCTGTTTTTT. Protein product: CASSPFPGQGGTGELFF.

This clone occurred once. The chain uses TRBV19 and TRBJ2-1, with a possible D match to TRBD2 (6 bases). V dropped 3 bases and J dropped 4 bases, with 10 bases sitting between them. CDR3 length equals 14 residues. From germline, CDR1 is LNHDA and CDR2 SQIVND (reference sequence). CDR3 in amino acids: CASSMGSGYNEQFF. For the CDR3, the DNA is TGTGCCAGTAGTATGGGTAGCGGATACAATGAGCAGTTCTTC.

The chain recombines TRBV9 with TRBJ2-2; TRBD2 matches at 13 bases. This CDR3 has 17 residues. Germline CDR1 reads SGDLS; CDR2 reads YYNGEE. After removal of 3 bases from V and 7 bases from J, the junction contained 9 bases not matched to a gene. CDR3: CASSAGLAGELSGELFF. The DNA of the CDR3 is TGTGCCAGCAGCGCCGGACTAGCGGGAGAACTTAGCGGGGAGCTGTTTTTT.

The chain combines TRBV29-1 with TRBJ1-5; D remains ambiguous. V was trimmed by 4 bases and J by 5 bases, leaving 3 bases between them. Germline V gene sequence: CDR1 SQVTM, CDR2 ANQGSEA. The CDR3 is 10 residues long. The CDR3 DNA reads as TGCAGCGTTGGCGATCAGCCCCAGCATTTT. This translates into CSVGDQPQHF.

The V gene is TRBV24-1, the J gene TRBJ1-1; D is uncertain. Trimming removed 3 bases from V and 5 bases from J, with 12 bases in between. Per the germline V gene, CDR1 is KGHDR and CDR2 is SFDVKD. This CDR3 is 14 amino acids long. The CDR3 DNA follows: TGTGCCACCAGTGATAGCGGACCACGGACTGAAGCTTTCTTT. Translating gives CATSDSGPRTEAFF.

The chain carries TRBV14 and TRBJ1-1; TRBD1 matches at 7 bases. The CDR3 extends over 13 amino acids. V gave up 4 bases and J gave up 5 bases; unmatched junction bases: 4. The germline gives CDR1 SGHDN, CDR2 FVKESK. The CDR3 reads CASSLTQGTEAFF. CDR3 sequence (DNA): TGTGCCAGCAGCCTCACACAGGGGACTGAAGCTTTCTTT.

This chain joins TRBV6-6 and TRBJ1-5, with a weak D call TRBD1 (5 bases). V was trimmed by 2 bases and J by 6 bases, leaving 8 bases between them. The CDR3 loop spans 13 amino acids. The germline CDR1 and CDR2 sequences are MNHNY and SVGAGI (reference sequence). CDR3 sequence: CASSYPGGQPQHF. CDR3 DNA: TGTGCCAGCAGTTACCCGGGGGGTCAGCCCCAGCATTTT.

CDR3 sequence: CASSKWGGSSNQPQHF. CDR3 coding DNA: TGTGCCAGCAGCAAATGGGGAGGGAGCAGCAATCAGCCCCAGCATTTT. The rearrangement links TRBV28 to TRBJ1-5, with unresolved D. Germline V gives CDR1 MDHEN, CDR2 SYDVKM. Trimming took off 6 bases at V and 1 base at J, with 16 bases between the two ends. This CDR3 region has 16 residues.

This rearrangement joins TRBV18 to TRBJ1-2; the D is unclear. This CDR3 spans 15 amino acids. Trimming took 6 bases from V and 6 from J, leaving 20 bases between them. Germline lookup yields CDR1 KGHSH and CDR2 LQKENI. The CDR3 here is CASSRFNVVENGYTF. The CDR3, as DNA: TGTGCCAGCTCGCGGTTCAACGTCGTGGAAAATGGCTACACCTTC.

The chain links TRBV4-2 to TRBJ1-3; maybe TRBD1 (6 bases). The germline CDR1 and CDR2 sequences are LGHNA and YNFKEQ. Trimming stripped 3 bases from V and 4 bases from J, with 13 bases between. The CDR3 is 15 amino acids. The CDR3 DNA follows: TGTGCCAGCAGCCACGGGGGGGCTGGGGGAAACACCATATATTTT. This codes for CASSHGGAGGNTIYF.

The rearrangement joins TRBV12-3 or TRBV12-4 to TRBJ1-2; D is undetermined. CDR3 length: 13 residues. V was clipped by 4 bases and J by 8 bases, with 14 bases between them. The DNA for the CDR3 is TGTGCCAGCAGTTCTTCCACCTATCGAGGCTACACCTTC. This codes for CASSSSTYRGYTF.